This TCR beta chain appears in the sequencing data of a study of PD-1 blockade in classical Hodgkin lymphoma. For this clone: Its cognate antigen is unknown.

The table came from immunoSEQ multiplex PCR; TCRdb's copy has only in-frame clones and leaves some out. Among some 20,000 clones listed, just under 80% were seen once. Study-wide findings and caveats: The diversity seen at baseline in complete responders resembled that of newly diagnosed patients. Nivolumab initiation under 1 year post-ASCT meant exclusion.

The patients all showed relapse after autologous stem cell transplantation, while their brentuximab vedotin exposure varied. Relapsed/refractory classical Hodgkin lymphoma patients had complete, partial or progressive responses. The CDR3 is 13 residues long. The V end was cut by 0 bases, the J end by 6 bases, with 6 bases between. The chain joins TRBV5-7 to TRBJ2-2, with D possibly TRBD2 on 5 matching bases. TRBV5-7 is an ORF for which the function is uncertain. This TCR derives from a human donor with classical Hodgkin lymphoma. This sample comprised peripheral blood mononuclear cells (PBMCs), obtained before the second cycle of nivolumab. The DNA for the CDR3 is TGTGCCAGCAGCTTGGTACTAGCCGGGGAGCTGTTTTTT. Translation gives CASSLVLAGELFF.